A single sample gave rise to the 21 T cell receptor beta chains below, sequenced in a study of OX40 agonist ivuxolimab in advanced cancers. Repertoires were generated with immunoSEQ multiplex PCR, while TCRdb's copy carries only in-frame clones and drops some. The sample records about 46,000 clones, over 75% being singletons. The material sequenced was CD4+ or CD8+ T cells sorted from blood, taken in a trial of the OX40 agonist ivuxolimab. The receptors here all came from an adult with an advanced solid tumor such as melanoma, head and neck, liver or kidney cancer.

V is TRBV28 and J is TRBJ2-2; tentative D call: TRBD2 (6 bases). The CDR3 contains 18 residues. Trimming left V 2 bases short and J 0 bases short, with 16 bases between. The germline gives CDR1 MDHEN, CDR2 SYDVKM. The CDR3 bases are TGTGCCAGCAGTTTAGCCCTCGCCGGACTAACGAACACCGGGGAGCTGTTTTTT. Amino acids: CASSLALAGLTNTGELFF.

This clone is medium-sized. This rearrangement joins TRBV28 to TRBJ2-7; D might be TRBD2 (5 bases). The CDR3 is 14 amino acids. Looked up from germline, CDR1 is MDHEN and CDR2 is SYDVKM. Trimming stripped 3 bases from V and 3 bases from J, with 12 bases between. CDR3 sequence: CASSFRGSYYEQYF. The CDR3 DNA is TGTGCCAGCAGTTTTCGGGGATCATACTACGAGCAGTACTTC.

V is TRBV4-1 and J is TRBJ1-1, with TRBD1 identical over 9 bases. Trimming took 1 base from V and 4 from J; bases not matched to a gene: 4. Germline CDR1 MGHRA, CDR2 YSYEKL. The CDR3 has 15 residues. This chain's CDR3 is CASSQANRGLTEAFF. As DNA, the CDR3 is TGCGCCAGCAGCCAAGCGAACAGGGGGCTCACTGAAGCTTTCTTT.

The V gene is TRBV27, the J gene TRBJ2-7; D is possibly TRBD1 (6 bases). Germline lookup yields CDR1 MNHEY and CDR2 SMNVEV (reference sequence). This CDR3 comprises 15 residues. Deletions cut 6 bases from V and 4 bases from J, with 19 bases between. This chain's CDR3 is CASRPGTHGGYEQYF. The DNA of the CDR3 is TGTGCCAGCAGGCCCGGGACACACGGAGGATACGAGCAGTACTTC.

DNA of the CDR3: TGTGCCAGCAGTTTAGCGGGACTCTACGAGCAGTACTTC. This sequence encodes CASSLAGLYEQYF. V and J are TRBV27 and TRBJ2-7; possibly TRBD2 for D (6 bases). V was trimmed by 2 bases and J by 3 bases, leaving 8 bases between them. CDR3 size: 13 residues. In germline, CDR1 is MNHEY, CDR2 SMNVEV (reference sequence).

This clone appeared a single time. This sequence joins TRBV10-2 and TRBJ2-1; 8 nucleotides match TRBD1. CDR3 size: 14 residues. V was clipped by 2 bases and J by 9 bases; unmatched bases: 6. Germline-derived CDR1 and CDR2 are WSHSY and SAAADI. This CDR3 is CASSEIGQGVEQFF. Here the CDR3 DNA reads TGCGCCAGCAGTGAGATAGGACAGGGCGTTGAGCAGTTCTTC.

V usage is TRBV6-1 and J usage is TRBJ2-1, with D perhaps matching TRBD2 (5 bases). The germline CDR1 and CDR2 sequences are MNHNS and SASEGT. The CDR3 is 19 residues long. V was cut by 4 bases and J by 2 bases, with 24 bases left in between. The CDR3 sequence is CASSGLSLAEPRAYNEQFF. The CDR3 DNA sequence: TGTGCCAGCAGTGGACTAAGTTTGGCAGAACCCAGAGCCTACAATGAGCAGTTCTTC.

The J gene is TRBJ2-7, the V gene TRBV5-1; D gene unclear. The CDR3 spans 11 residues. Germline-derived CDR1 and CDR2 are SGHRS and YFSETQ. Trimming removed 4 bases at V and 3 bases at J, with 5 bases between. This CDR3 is CASSNNYEQYF. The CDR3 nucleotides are TGCGCCAGCAGCAACAACTACGAGCAGTACTTC.

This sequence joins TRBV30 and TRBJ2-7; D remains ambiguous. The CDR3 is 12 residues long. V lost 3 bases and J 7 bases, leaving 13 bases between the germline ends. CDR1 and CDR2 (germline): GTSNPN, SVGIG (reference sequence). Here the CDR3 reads CAWSNPGYEQYF. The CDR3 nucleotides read TGTGCCTGGAGCAACCCGGGTTATGAGCAGTACTTC. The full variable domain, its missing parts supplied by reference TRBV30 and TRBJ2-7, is SQTIHQWPATLVQPVGSPLSLECTVEGTSNPNLYWYRQAAGRGLQLLFYSVGIGQISSEVPQNLSASRPQDRQFILSSKKLLLSDSGFYLCAWSNPGYEQYFGPGTRLTVT.

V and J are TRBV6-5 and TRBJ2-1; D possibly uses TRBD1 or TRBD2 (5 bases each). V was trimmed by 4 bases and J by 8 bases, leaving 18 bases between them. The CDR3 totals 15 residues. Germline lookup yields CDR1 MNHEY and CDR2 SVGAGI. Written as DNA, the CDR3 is TGTGCCAGCAGTTCCGGGACCCCCCGGTTCCATGAGCAGTTCTTC. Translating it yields CASSSGTPRFHEQFF.

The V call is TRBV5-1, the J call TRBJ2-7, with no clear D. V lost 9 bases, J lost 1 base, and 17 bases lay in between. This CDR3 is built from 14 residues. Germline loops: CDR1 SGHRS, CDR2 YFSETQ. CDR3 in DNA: TGCGCCACTGCCCCGTTCCCCAGTTCCTACGAGCAGTACTTC. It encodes CATAPFPSSYEQYF.

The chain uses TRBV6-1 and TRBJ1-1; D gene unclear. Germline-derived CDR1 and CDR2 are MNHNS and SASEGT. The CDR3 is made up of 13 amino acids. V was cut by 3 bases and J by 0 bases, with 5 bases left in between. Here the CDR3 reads CASSDKMNTEAFF. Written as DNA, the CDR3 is TGTGCCAGCAGTGACAAAATGAACACTGAAGCTTTCTTT.

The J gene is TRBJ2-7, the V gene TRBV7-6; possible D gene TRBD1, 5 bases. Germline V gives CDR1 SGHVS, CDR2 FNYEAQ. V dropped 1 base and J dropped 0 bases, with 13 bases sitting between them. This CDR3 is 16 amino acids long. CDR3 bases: TGTGCCAGCAGCTTAGGGGGCAGTTACAGCTCCTACGAGCAGTACTTC. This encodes CASSLGGSYSSYEQYF.

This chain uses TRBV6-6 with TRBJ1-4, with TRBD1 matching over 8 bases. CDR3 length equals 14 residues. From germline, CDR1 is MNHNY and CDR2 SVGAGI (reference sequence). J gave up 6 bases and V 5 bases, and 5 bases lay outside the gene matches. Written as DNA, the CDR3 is TGTGCCAGCAGTCCCCAGGGGGCATATGAAAAACTGTTTTTT. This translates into CASSPQGAYEKLFF.

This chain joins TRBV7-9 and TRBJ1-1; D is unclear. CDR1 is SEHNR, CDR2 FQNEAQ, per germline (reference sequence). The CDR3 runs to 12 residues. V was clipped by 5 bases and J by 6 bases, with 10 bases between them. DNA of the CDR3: TGTGCCAGCAGCCCAATCAGCGCTGAAGCTTTCTTT. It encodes CASSPISAEAFF. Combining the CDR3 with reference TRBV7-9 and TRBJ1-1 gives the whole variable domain DTGVSQNPRHKITKRGQNVTFRCDPISEHNRLYWYRQTLGQGPEFLTYFQNEAQLEKSRLLSDRFSAERPKGSFSTLEIQRTEQGDSAMYLCASSPISAEAFFGQGTRLTVV.

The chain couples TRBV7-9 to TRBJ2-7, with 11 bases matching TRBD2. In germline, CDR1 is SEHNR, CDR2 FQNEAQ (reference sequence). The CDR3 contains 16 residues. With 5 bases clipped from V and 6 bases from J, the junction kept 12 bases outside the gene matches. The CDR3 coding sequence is TGTGCCAGCAGCGGACTACTAGCGGGAGAAAAGGGCGAGCAGTACTTC. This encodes CASSGLLAGEKGEQYF.

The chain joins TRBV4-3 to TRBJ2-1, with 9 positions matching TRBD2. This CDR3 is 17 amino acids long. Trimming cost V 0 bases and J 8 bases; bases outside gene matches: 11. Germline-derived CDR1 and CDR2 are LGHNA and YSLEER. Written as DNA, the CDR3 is TGCGCCAGCAGCCAAGAGCCGGAGGCGGGAGGGCCCCATGAGCAGTTCTTC. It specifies CASSQEPEAGGPHEQFF.

CDR3 sequence: CASMAADTQYF. DNA for the CDR3: TGTGCCAGCATGGCGGCAGATACGCAGTATTTT. The V and J genes are TRBV11-2 and TRBJ2-3; unclear D gene. V gave up 7 bases and J gave up 4 bases, with 6 bases separating them. The CDR3 is 11 residues long. The V gene's germline CDR1 is SGHAT and CDR2 FQNNGV.

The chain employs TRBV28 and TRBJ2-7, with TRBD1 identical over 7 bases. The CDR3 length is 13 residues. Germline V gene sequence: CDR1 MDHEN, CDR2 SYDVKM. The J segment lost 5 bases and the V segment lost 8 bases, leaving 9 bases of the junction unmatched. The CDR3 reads CASSVTGTNEQYF. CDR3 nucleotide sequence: TGTGCCAGCTCCGTGACAGGGACCAACGAGCAGTACTTC.

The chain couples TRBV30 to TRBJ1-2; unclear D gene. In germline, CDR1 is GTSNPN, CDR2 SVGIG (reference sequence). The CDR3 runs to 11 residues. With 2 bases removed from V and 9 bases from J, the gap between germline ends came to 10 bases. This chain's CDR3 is CAWSLGFSYTF. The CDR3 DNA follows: TGTGCCTGGAGTTTAGGGTTTAGCTACACCTTC.

DNA of the CDR3: TGCGCCAGTGGACAGGGAGGCCCCTACGAGCAGTACTTC. Translation gives CASGQGGPYEQYF. The chain couples TRBV4-3 to TRBJ2-7; TRBD1 aligns across 8 bases. Trimming took 9 bases from V and 2 from J; bases not matched to a gene: 6. CDR1 and CDR2 (germline): LGHNA, YSLEER. The CDR3 sequence is 13 residues long.